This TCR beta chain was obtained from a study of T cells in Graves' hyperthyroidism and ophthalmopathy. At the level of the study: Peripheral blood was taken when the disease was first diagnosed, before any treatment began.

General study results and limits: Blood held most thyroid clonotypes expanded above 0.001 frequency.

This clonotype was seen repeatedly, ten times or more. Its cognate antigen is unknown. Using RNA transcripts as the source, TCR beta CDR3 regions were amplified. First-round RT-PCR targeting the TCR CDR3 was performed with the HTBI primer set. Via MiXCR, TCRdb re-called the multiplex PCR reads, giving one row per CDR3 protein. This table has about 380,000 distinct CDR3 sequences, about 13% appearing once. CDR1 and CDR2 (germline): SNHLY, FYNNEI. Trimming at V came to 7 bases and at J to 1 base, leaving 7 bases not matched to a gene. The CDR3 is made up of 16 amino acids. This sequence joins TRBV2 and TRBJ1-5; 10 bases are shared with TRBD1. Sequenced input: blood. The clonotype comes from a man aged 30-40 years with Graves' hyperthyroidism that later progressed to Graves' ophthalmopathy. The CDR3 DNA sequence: TGTGCCAGCAACCCGGGACAGGGGAACAGCAATCAGCCCCAGCATTTT. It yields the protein CASNPGQGNSNQPQHF.